This T cell receptor beta chain emerged from a study of human T cells and chemical hapten exposure. V was clipped by 11 bases and J by 5 bases, with 10 bases between them. The germline V gene encodes CDR1 MNHEY and CDR2 SVGEGT. CDR3 size: 11 residues. MiXCR, run by TCRdb on the RACE reads, gives a single entry per CDR3 protein. The sample lists around 380,000 distinct CDR3 sequences, around 5% occurring once. As to time point: pre-sensitization, week 0. Treatment reported: therapeutic diphenylcyclopropenone sensitization with weekly scalp DPC. Material: whole blood, obtained in connection with sensitization to the hapten diphenylcyclopropenone (DPC). The chain combines TRBV6-2 or TRBV6-3 with TRBJ1-5, with TRBD1 as a possible D gene (5 bases). The receptor was isolated from a woman aged 18-29 years with alopecia areata. Some clones in this sample may be carry-over from other donors' samples. The DNA of the CDR3 is TGTGCCGGCGGGGGGGATCAGCCCCAGCATTTT. This sequence encodes CAGGGDQPQHF.